This TCR beta chain was found in a study of cytomegalovirus exposure and HLA in healthy donors. Study-level information: A subsequent analysis reported that the 95 to 150 validation repertoires were produced on the same platform that had also been used for the roughly 670 first-cohort repertoires.

Clones were read by immunoSEQ multiplex PCR, and TCRdb kept only the in-frame ones, dropping some. The sample records some 160,000 clones, 88% being singletons. This TCR was sampled from a man aged 18 to 30 in good health and CMV-seronegative. The sample was PBMCs.

In DNA form, the CDR3 reads TGCGCCAGCAGCCCGACAGGGGGATGGGAGCAGTACTTC. Translating it yields CASSPTGGWEQYF. The chain uses TRBV5-1 and TRBJ2-7; TRBD1 agrees at 9 bases. V dropped 4 bases and J dropped 7; count of bases not matched to a gene: 6. Germline V gene sequence: CDR1 SGHRS, CDR2 YFSETQ. The CDR3 contains 13 residues. The full variable domain, rest sourced from reference TRBV5-1 and TRBJ2-7, is KAGVTQTPRYLIKTRGQQVTLSCSPISGHRSVSWYQQTPGQGLQFLFEYFSETQRNKGNFPGRFSGRQFSNSRSEMNVSTLELGDSALYLCASSPTGGWEQYFGPGTRLTVT.